The table lists the clone carrying this T cell receptor beta chain with a few counts. Its antigen is still unknown. CDR1 SQVTM and CDR2 ANQGSEA come from the germline V gene. The V gene end was trimmed by 2 bases and the J gene end by 6 bases; junction bases not matched to a gene: 10. This CDR3 contains 16 residues. The data were taken from a study of post-analysis software for immune sequencing data. Researchers reported that TCR beta cDNA libraries carried unique molecular identifiers. TCRdb fed the PCR reads into MiXCR, producing one record per CDR3 protein. The table includes almost 700,000 distinct CDR3 sequences, over 45% detected once. General study results and limits: In patients, TRBV5-6, TRBV5-1 and TRBV20-1 belonged to roughly five TRBV segments found more frequently than in controls. In multiple sclerosis, normalized Chao1 diversity was significantly below that of controls.

V usage is TRBV29-1 and J usage is TRBJ2-3, with 11 bases matching TRBD2. The clonotype originates from a girl aged 2 to 10 with multiple sclerosis. Sequenced material: blood. CDR3 DNA sequence: TGCAGCGTTGAATATATGACTAGCGGGGTGTCGGATACGCAGTATTTT. This codes for CSVEYMTSGVSDTQYF.